A single sample is the source of the 21 T cell receptor beta chains below, sequenced in a study of neoadjuvant anti-PD-1 for oral cavity cancer. Noted time point: after neoadjuvant nivolumab, at surgical resection. TCRdb keeps only in-frame clones here, not all; method: immunoSEQ multiplex PCR. The sample lists around 37,000 clones, around 38% occurring once. Sequences were derived from tumor tissue, sampled after nivolumab (anti-PD-1) treatment. The receptors here all came from a person aged 35 to 85 with oral cavity squamous cell carcinoma.

The chain joins TRBV21-1 to TRBJ1-1. TRBV21-1 is given as a pseudogene. The CDR3 loop spans 14 amino acids. CDR3 region: CASSKRDGGLEAFF. CDR3 DNA: TGTGCCAGCAGCAAAAGGGACGGGGGGCTCGAAGCTTTCTTT.

This clone has only one observation. This chain connects TRBV4-2 to TRBJ2-3, with 8 bases aligning to TRBD2. The germline V gene has CDR1 LGHNA and CDR2 YNFKEQ. The CDR3 is 17 amino acids. Germline trimming cut 3 bases from V and 2 bases from J; bases unmatched to any gene: 10. This CDR3 reads CASSQVPSGGPTDTQYF. CDR3 nucleotides: TGTGCCAGCAGCCAGGTTCCGAGCGGGGGACCCACAGATACGCAGTATTTT.

The rearrangement uses TRBV11-2 and TRBJ2-2, with TRBD2 identical over 8 bases. This CDR3 contains 16 residues. CDR1 and CDR2 (germline): SGHAT, FQNNGV. J gave up 6 bases and V 5 bases, and 11 bases lay outside the gene matches. DNA for the CDR3: TGTGCCAGCAGCCCCGTCGGCGGGAGGAGGGCCGGGGAGCTGTTTTTT. Amino acid sequence: CASSPVGGRRAGELFF.

This clone was seen ten or more times. This chain joins TRBV10-3 and TRBJ2-7; a possible D gene is TRBD2 (5 bases). CDR3 size: 12 residues. From germline, CDR1 is ENHRY and CDR2 SYGVKD. Trimming took off 4 bases at V and 3 bases at J, with 7 bases between the two ends. This CDR3 reads CAISGESYEQYF. In DNA form, the CDR3 reads TGTGCCATCAGTGGGGAGAGCTACGAGCAGTACTTC.

CDR3 in amino acids: CSVGTSGQLGDTQYF. The CDR3 nucleotides are TGCAGCGTTGGGACTAGCGGGCAATTAGGGGATACGCAGTATTTT. V and J are TRBV29-1 and TRBJ2-3, with 11 positions matching TRBD2. This CDR3 region has 15 residues. V was pared by 4 bases and J by 6 bases, with 9 bases of the junction left unmatched. CDR1 and CDR2 from the germline V gene are SQVTM and ANQGSEA.

The chain is built from TRBV7-9 and TRBJ1-1, with 8 bases that match TRBD1. V gave up 5 bases and J gave up 7 bases; unmatched junction bases: 15. Germline lookup yields CDR1 SEHNR and CDR2 FQNEAQ (reference sequence). The CDR3 runs 16 residues. The CDR3 region has the DNA TGTGCCAGCAGCAGAGGACAGGGATGGGGGAGATATGAAGCTTTCTTT. Translation gives CASSRGQGWGRYEAFF.

This clone was detected only a few times. The chain uses TRBV4-2 and TRBJ2-6; no clear D gene. V was trimmed by 0 bases and J by 2 bases, leaving 8 bases between them. The CDR3 is made up of 16 amino acids. The V gene's germline CDR1 is LGHNA and CDR2 YNFKEQ. DNA for the CDR3: TGTGCCAGCAGCCAAGAGGTAGTAGCTGGGGCCAACGTCCTGACTTTC. Its protein product is CASSQEVVAGANVLTF.

This clone is deemed medium-sized (0.01 to 0.1%). The chain couples TRBV10-3 to TRBJ2-1; no clear D. Deletions cut 8 bases from V and 6 bases from J, with 11 bases between. Germline CDR1 ENHRY, CDR2 SYGVKD. The CDR3 is 12 residues long. The CDR3 spells CAIGFDVNEQFF. The CDR3 region has the DNA TGTGCCATCGGGTTCGACGTCAATGAGCAGTTCTTC.

The chain couples TRBV5-8 to TRBJ2-1, with 7 bases lining up with TRBD1. J was trimmed by 4 bases and V by 0 bases; bases with no gene match: 1. The CDR3 runs to 14 residues. CDR1 is SGHTS, CDR2 YDEGEE, per germline. CDR3 residues: CASSLGDSYNEQFF. The CDR3 DNA reads TGTGCCAGCAGCTTGGGGGACAGTTACAATGAGCAGTTCTTC.

The genes are TRBV19 and TRBJ1-2, with D possibly TRBD1 on 6 matching bases. V lost 7 bases, J lost 8 bases, and 23 bases lay in between. The CDR3 has 15 amino acids. In germline, CDR1 is LNHDA, CDR2 SQIVND (reference sequence). The DNA for the CDR3 is TGTGCCAGTACTCGGGGGGCGTACCTAGGCTACGGCTACACCTTC. Its protein is CASTRGAYLGYGYTF.

The sample holds a few counts of this clone. This CDR3 reads CATSSGLAGDHEQFF. The CDR3 DNA reads as TGTGCCACCAGCAGCGGACTAGCGGGAGACCATGAGCAGTTCTTC. This chain uses TRBV15 with TRBJ2-1, with 13 bases aligning to TRBD2. The CDR3 length is 15 residues. Germline CDR1 and CDR2: LNHNV and YYDKDF (reference sequence). V shed 3 bases, J shed 8 bases, and the junction held 4 bases outside the gene matches.

This clone was seen only a few times. The V gene is TRBV7-2, the J gene TRBJ1-2, with 8 bases fitting TRBD1. With 5 bases clipped from V and 3 bases from J, the junction kept 5 bases outside the gene matches. CDR3 size: 14 residues. The germline V gene has CDR1 SGHTA and CDR2 FQGNSA. The CDR3 DNA is TGTGCCAGCAGCCCCGGACAGGGAGACTATGGCTACACCTTC. Translating it yields CASSPGQGDYGYTF.

The rearrangement links TRBV7-9 to TRBJ2-6; D remains unclear. The CDR3 is 14 amino acids. The germline V and J ends were trimmed by 2 bases and 0 bases, with 2 bases remaining between them. From germline, CDR1 is SEHNR and CDR2 FQNEAQ (reference sequence). CDR3 region: CASSLPSGANVLTF. The CDR3 DNA reads TGTGCCAGCAGCTTACCCTCTGGGGCCAACGTCCTGACTTTC.

The chain is built from TRBV5-6 and TRBJ1-3; D is possibly TRBD1 (5 bases). The length of the CDR3 is 15 residues. The germline V and J ends were trimmed by 4 bases and 2 bases, with 13 bases remaining between them. CDR1 and CDR2 (germline): SGHDT, YYEEEE. As DNA, the CDR3 is TGTGCCAGCAGCCCCTACGCGGGGGCTGGAAACACCATATATTTT. Protein product: CASSPYAGAGNTIYF.

The chain recombines TRBV10-3 with TRBJ1-2; D perhaps matches TRBD1 (6 bases). Germline V gene lookup returns CDR1 ENHRY and CDR2 SYGVKD. Trimming removed 11 bases at V and 4 bases at J, with 17 bases between. The length of the CDR3 is 13 residues. The CDR3 spells CAATQGLGYGYTF. The DNA for the CDR3 is TGTGCCGCCACCCAGGGGTTAGGCTATGGCTACACCTTC.

This clone has more than one count but fewer than ten. J is TRBJ2-3 and V is TRBV21-1; the table gives TRBD2 as D, unverified against the DNA. TRBV21-1 is noted as a pseudogene. The CDR3 spans 10 residues. CDR3 nucleotide sequence: TGTGCCAGCAGCCCGGATACGCAGTATTTT. Amino acids: CASSPDTQYF.

DNA of the CDR3: TGTGCCAGCAGCGGGGGGTGGCCGGTTAATGAAAAACTGTTTTTT. This codes for CASSGGWPVNEKLFF. This chain uses TRBV9 with TRBJ1-4, with D perhaps TRBD1 (5 bases). V lost 3 bases and J lost 4, with 13 bases in between. Germline V lookup: CDR1 SGDLS, CDR2 YYNGEE. The CDR3 is made up of 15 amino acids.

This clone was detected a few times. V is TRBV7-9 and J is TRBJ1-1, with D maybe TRBD1 (5 bases). CDR3 length equals 14 residues. Germline CDR1 is SEHNR and CDR2 is FQNEAQ (reference sequence). V lost 5 bases to trimming and J lost 2 bases, with 12 bases between them. The CDR3 region is CASSPWQGNTEAFF. Written as DNA, the CDR3 is TGTGCCAGCAGCCCGTGGCAGGGTAACACTGAAGCTTTCTTT.

The chain recombines TRBV28 with TRBJ1-2; 7 positions match TRBD1. In germline, CDR1 is MDHEN, CDR2 SYDVKM. The CDR3 contains 13 residues. With 8 bases clipped from V and 7 bases from J, the junction kept 10 bases outside the gene matches. CDR3 protein: CASLARGGSGYTF. The CDR3 region has the DNA TGTGCCAGCCTTGCCAGGGGGGGGTCTGGCTACACCTTC.

This clone was seen many times. The chain employs TRBV11-1 and TRBJ2-7, with 8 nucleotides matching TRBD1. The CDR3 contains 13 residues. CDR1 SGHAT and CDR2 FQDESV come from the germline V gene (reference sequence). Trimming removed 3 bases from V and 3 bases from J; junction bases left unmatched: 1. CDR3 in amino acids: CASSLGQVYEQYF. CDR3 in DNA: TGTGCCAGCAGCTTGGGACAGGTCTACGAGCAGTACTTC.

The chain combines TRBV27 with TRBJ2-1; 10 nucleotides align to TRBD2. After removal of 5 bases from V and 2 bases from J, the junction contained 0 bases not matched to a gene. This CDR3 region has 14 residues. Germline V gives CDR1 MNHEY, CDR2 SMNVEV (reference sequence). DNA for the CDR3: TGTGCCAGCAGTCTAGCGGGGGCCTACAATGAGCAGTTCTTC. Its translation is CASSLAGAYNEQFF.